This TCR beta chain stems from a study of brain metastases from non-small cell lung cancer. Trimming removed 4 bases from V and 3 bases from J; junction bases left unmatched: 12. This CDR3 is 17 amino acids long. Germline V lookup: CDR1 SGDLS, CDR2 YYNGEE. Study observations and caveats: T-cell infiltration was lower in brain metastases than primaries (P < 0.001). T-cell clones appeared expanded in approximately 58% of brain metastases relative to matched primary tumors.

In the case of this clone: Antigen unknown.

The data were produced by immunoSEQ multiplex PCR, yet TCRdb's version contains in-frame clones alone and is incomplete. The data contain roughly 3,900 clones, 86% of them singletons. The V call is TRBV9, the J call TRBJ1-1; TRBD1 matches at 10 bases. The specimen was primary lung tumor tissue. This receptor was identified in a donor aged 40 or over with non-small cell lung cancer. CDR3 amino acids: CASSLSRDRGEDTEAFF. The CDR3 DNA sequence: TGTGCCAGCAGCTTAAGTAGGGACAGGGGAGAGGACACTGAAGCTTTCTTT.